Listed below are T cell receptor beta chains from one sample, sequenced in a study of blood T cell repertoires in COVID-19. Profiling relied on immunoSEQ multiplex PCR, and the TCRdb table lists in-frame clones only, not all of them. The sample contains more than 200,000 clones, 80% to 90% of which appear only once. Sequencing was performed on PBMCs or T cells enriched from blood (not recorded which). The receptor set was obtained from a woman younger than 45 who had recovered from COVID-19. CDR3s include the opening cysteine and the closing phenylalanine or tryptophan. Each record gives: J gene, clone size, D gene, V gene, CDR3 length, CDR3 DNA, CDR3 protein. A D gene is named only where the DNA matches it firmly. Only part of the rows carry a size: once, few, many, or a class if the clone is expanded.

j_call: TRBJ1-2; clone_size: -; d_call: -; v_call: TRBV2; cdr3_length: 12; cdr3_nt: TGTGCCAGCATGACAGCTAACTATGGCTACACCTTC; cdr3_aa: CASMTANYGYTF
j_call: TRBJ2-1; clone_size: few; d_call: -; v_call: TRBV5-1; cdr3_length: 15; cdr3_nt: TGCGCCAGCAGCCTCACACAGGGTAAGGGGGATGAGCAGTTCTTC; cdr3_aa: CASSLTQGKGDEQFF
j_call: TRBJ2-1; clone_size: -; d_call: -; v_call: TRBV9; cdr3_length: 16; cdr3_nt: TGTGCCAGCAGCGTAGGTATGTCTGCTGGAGAGGGTGAGCAGTTCTTC; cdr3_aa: CASSVGMSAGEGEQFF
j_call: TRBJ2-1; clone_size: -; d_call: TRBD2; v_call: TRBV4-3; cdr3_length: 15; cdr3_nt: TGCGCCAGCAGCCACCCGGGACTAGCGGGAGGTGAGCAGTTCTTC; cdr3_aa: CASSHPGLAGGEQFF
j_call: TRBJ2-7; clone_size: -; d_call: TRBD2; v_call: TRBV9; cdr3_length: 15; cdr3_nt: TGTGCCAGCAGCGTTGGTAGCGGGGGCTCCTACGAGCAGTACTTC; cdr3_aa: CASSVGSGGSYEQYF
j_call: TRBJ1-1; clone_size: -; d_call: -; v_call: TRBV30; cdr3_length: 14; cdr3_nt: TGTGCCTGGAGTGTAAAAATCGGTGGCACTGAAGCTTTCTTT; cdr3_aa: CAWSVKIGGTEAFF
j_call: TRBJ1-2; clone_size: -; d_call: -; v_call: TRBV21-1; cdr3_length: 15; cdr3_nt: TGTGCCAGCAGTAACAGGGGAGGCATAGTGAATGGCTACACCTTC; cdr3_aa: CASSNRGGIVNGYTF
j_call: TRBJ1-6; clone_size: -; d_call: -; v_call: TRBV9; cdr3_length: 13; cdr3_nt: TGTGCCAGCAGCCTTACAGGGTATTCACCCCTCCACTTT; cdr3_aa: CASSLTGYSPLHF
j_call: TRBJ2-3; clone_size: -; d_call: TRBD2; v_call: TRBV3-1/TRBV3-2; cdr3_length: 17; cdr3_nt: TGTGCCAGCAGCCAAGATTCAAGCGGGAGTTGGCTGGATACGCAGTATTTT; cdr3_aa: CASSQDSSGSWLDTQYF
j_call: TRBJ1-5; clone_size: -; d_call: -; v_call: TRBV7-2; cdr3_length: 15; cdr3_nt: TGTGCCAGCAGCTTACAGGGGATCAGCAATCAGCCCCAGCATTTT; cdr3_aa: CASSLQGISNQPQHF